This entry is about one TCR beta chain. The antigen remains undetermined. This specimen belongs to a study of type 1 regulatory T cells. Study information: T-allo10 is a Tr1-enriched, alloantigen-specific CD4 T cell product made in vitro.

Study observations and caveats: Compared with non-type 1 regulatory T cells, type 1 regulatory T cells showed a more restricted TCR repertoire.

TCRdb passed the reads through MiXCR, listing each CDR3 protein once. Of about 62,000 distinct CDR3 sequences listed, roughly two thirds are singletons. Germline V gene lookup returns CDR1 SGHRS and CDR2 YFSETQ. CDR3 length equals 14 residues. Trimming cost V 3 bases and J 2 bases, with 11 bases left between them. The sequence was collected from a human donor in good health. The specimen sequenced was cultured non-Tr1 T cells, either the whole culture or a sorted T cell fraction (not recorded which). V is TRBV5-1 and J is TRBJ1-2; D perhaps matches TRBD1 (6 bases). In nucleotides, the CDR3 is TGCGCCAGCAGCTCCCCGACAGGAAACTATGGCTACACCTTC. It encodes CASSSPTGNYGYTF.